Shown below are 2 T cell receptor beta chains from a single sample sequenced in a study of beta chain features in type 1 diabetes. As every portion of the isolated RNA was reverse transcribed, the sequencing read expressed TCRB transcripts. Assay used: immunoSEQ multiplex PCR; TCRdb lists only in-frame clones, some missing. The table has hundreds of thousands of clones, roughly a sixth seen once; the top ten hold approximately 0.099%. Sequenced sample: naive CD4+ T cells from blood. Receptors originate from a man aged 18-30 years in good health.

Only a few counts were recorded for this clone. This chain joins TRBV7-2 and TRBJ2-7; TRBD1 matches at 9 bases. CDR3 length equals 15 residues. V lost 5 bases and J lost 6; bases outside the gene matches: 11. Germline loops: CDR1 SGHTA, CDR2 FQGNSA. The CDR3 sequence is CASSLSGTGRFEQYF. CDR3 DNA sequence: TGTGCCAGCAGCCTTTCCGGGACAGGGAGATTCGAGCAGTACTTC.

This chain uses TRBV27 with TRBJ2-7, with D unclear. The CDR3 loop spans 14 amino acids. The germline V gene encodes CDR1 MNHEY and CDR2 SMNVEV (reference sequence). V shed 5 bases and J shed 3 bases, with 14 bases lying between them. CDR3: CASSGFKGHYEQYF. CDR3 sequence (DNA): TGTGCCAGCAGTGGATTCAAAGGGCACTACGAGCAGTACTTC.